The rows below give T cell receptor beta chains drawn from one sample of a study of vaccination effects on CD4 cells after COVID-19. Assay used: immunoSEQ multiplex PCR; TCRdb lists only in-frame clones, some missing. The table lists around 12,000 clones, roughly 70% of them singletons. No antigen has been identified for these receptors. The sample here was CD4+ T cells from PBMCs cultured with HCoV-229E spike peptides, taken before COVID-19 vaccination. The receptors were sampled from a human donor who received a COVID-19 vaccine. Each CDR3 is given with its conserved first and last residue. Each record gives: V gene, clone size, J gene, D gene, CDR3 protein, CDR3 DNA. A D gene is named only where the DNA matches it firmly. Rows may omit the clone size; those that give it use once, few, many or a size class.

TRBV3-1/TRBV3-2	.	TRBJ2-1	TRBD2	CASSQNTGGRNEQFF	TGTGCCAGCAGCCAAAATACGGGGGGGCGGAATGAGCAGTTCTTC
TRBV6-6	.	TRBJ2-7	TRBD1	CASRDGQAYEQYF	TGTGCCAGCAGGGATGGACAGGCCTACGAGCAGTACTTC
TRBV25-1	.	TRBJ2-5	TRBD1	CASSGPRDRHLETQYF	TGTGCCAGCAGTGGGCCCCGGGACAGGCACTTAGAGACCCAGTACTTC
TRBV28	.	TRBJ1-1	.	CASSSLPNTEAFF	TGTGCCAGCAGTTCCTTACCTAACACTGAAGCTTTCTTT
TRBV13	.	TRBJ2-1	TRBD2	CASSSPFWAGGNNNEQFF	TGTGCCAGCAGCAGCCCCTTTTGGGCGGGGGGCAATAACAATGAGCAGTTCTTC
TRBV9	.	TRBJ2-5	.	CASSGGPGETQYF	TGTGCCAGCAGCGGCGGACCGGGGGAGACCCAGTACTTC
TRBV4-3	once	TRBJ2-7	.	CASSQRRGSTYEQYF	TGCGCCAGCAGCCAACGCAGGGGCTCTACCTACGAGCAGTACTTC
TRBV10-2	.	TRBJ1-3	TRBD1	CASSGRQGYGNTIYF	TGCGCCAGCAGTGGGAGACAGGGGTACGGAAACACCATATATTTT
TRBV7-6	.	TRBJ2-1	.	CASSLDQVLSYNEQFF	TGTGCCAGCAGCTTAGATCAGGTCCTCTCCTACAATGAGCAGTTCTTC
TRBV6-5	.	TRBJ1-4	TRBD1	CATRTGNEKLFF	TGTGCCACCCGGACAGGGAATGAAAAACTGTTTTTT
TRBV6-5	.	TRBJ1-2	TRBD1	CASIPPGTGERGYTF	TGTGCCAGCATTCCGCCCGGGACAGGGGAGAGAGGCTACACCTTC
TRBV2	.	TRBJ2-3	TRBD1	CASSDISWGQTSTDTQYF	TGTGCCAGCAGTGATATTAGCTGGGGACAGACTAGCACAGATACGCAGTATTTT
TRBV9	.	TRBJ1-5	.	CASSPTSGTEQPQHF	TGTGCCAGCAGCCCTACCTCGGGGACGGAGCAGCCCCAGCATTTT
TRBV30	.	TRBJ2-5	.	CACGPMAGAGETQYF	TGTGCCTGCGGTCCCATGGCGGGGGCCGGGGAGACCCAGTACTTC
TRBV27	few	TRBJ2-3	TRBD2	CASSLSLAGGSDTQYF	TGTGCCAGCAGTTTATCACTAGCGGGAGGGTCGGATACGCAGTATTTT
TRBV4-1	.	TRBJ1-1	.	CASSQDRGRVGTEAFF	TGCGCCAGCAGCCAAGATCGAGGCAGGGTCGGCACTGAAGCTTTCTTT
TRBV29-1	.	TRBJ1-1	.	CSVERQNTEAFF	TGCAGCGTTGAACGGCAGAACACTGAAGCTTTCTTT
TRBV2	.	TRBJ1-2	TRBD1	CASSQLGETGSEGYTF	TGTGCCAGCAGCCAACTGGGGGAGACAGGGTCGGAGGGCTACACCTTC
TRBV28	.	TRBJ2-5	.	CASSSTWTGTQPYF	TGTGCCAGCAGCTCCACATGGACGGGGACCCAGCCGTACTTC
TRBV28	.	TRBJ2-5	.	CASSSLGQETQYF	TGTGCCAGCAGTTCCCTCGGCCAAGAGACCCAGTACTTC
TRBV9	.	TRBJ2-5	TRBD1	CASSVGTVQETQYF	TGTGCCAGCAGTGTAGGGACAGTCCAAGAGACCCAGTACTTC
TRBV4-3	.	TRBJ1-2	.	CASSHGLISYGYTF	TGCGCCAGCAGCCATGGACTAATCTCCTATGGCTACACCTTC
TRBV19	.	TRBJ1-5	.	CASSIGSGARPGPQHF	TGTGCCAGTAGTATAGGGTCTGGGGCGCGCCCAGGGCCCCAGCATTTT
TRBV5-4	.	TRBJ1-2	.	CASSSDRLRGGYTF	TGTGCCAGCAGCTCAGACAGGCTCCGGGGTGGCTACACCTTC
TRBV7-9	.	TRBJ1-1	.	CASSPPRESTEAFF	TGTGCCAGCAGCCCACCCAGGGAAAGCACTGAAGCTTTCTTT
TRBV11-2	few	TRBJ2-7	TRBD1	CASSFTDSGTESYEQYF	TGTGCCAGCAGCTTTACGGATTCCGGGACAGAATCCTACGAGCAGTACTTC
TRBV6-1	few	TRBJ1-3	.	CASSEVELSGNTIYF	TGTGCCAGCAGTGAAGTCGAGTTATCTGGAAACACCATATATTTT
TRBV5-1	.	TRBJ1-4	TRBD1	CASSLGPGTAEKLFF	TGCGCCAGCAGCTTGGGGCCCGGGACAGCAGAAAAACTGTTTTTT
TRBV4-2	.	TRBJ2-3	.	CASTPGTFTDTQYF	TGTGCCAGCACCCCCGGGACTTTCACAGATACGCAGTATTTT
TRBV6-1	.	TRBJ1-5	.	CASSEYSQPQHF	TGTGCCAGCAGTGAATATAGTCAGCCCCAGCATTTT
TRBV5-1	.	TRBJ2-7	TRBD1	CASSRNRGPYEQYF	TGCGCCAGCAGCCGGAACAGGGGGCCCTACGAGCAGTACTTC
TRBV29-1	.	TRBJ2-7	TRBD1	CSEGDRDYEQYF	TGCAGCGAGGGGGACAGGGACTACGAGCAGTACTTC
TRBV29-1	.	TRBJ1-1	TRBD1	CSVVGQGDTEAFF	TGCAGCGTTGTAGGGCAGGGGGACACTGAAGCTTTCTTT
TRBV6-5	.	TRBJ1-1	TRBD1	CASSYSTGGVNTEAFF	TGTGCCAGCAGTTACTCAACAGGGGGGGTGAACACTGAAGCTTTCTTT
TRBV27	.	TRBJ2-7	TRBD2	CASGASPLAGASYEQYF	TGTGCCAGCGGGGCTAGCCCGCTAGCGGGGGCGTCCTACGAGCAGTACTTC
TRBV7-9	.	TRBJ1-5	.	CASSSTGISNQPQHF	TGTGCCAGCAGTTCTACAGGGATAAGCAATCAGCCCCAGCATTTT
TRBV6-5	.	TRBJ2-7	.	CASRVGEGDYEQYF	TGTGCCAGCAGAGTTGGGGAAGGGGACTACGAGCAGTACTTC
TRBV5-4	.	TRBJ2-4	TRBD2	CASSPGLAEAKNIQYF	TGTGCCAGCAGCCCGGGACTAGCGGAAGCCAAAAACATTCAGTACTTC
TRBV5-1	.	TRBJ1-2	.	CASSLMTVNYGYTF	TGCGCCAGCAGCCTCATGACGGTGAACTATGGCTACACCTTC
TRBV3-1/TRBV3-2	.	TRBJ1-1	.	CASSQDRRREAFF	TGTGCCAGCAGCCAAGATAGGAGGAGAGAAGCTTTCTTT
TRBV2	few	TRBJ2-1	.	CASSGYNEQFF	TGTGCCAGCAGTGGGTACAATGAGCAGTTCTTC
TRBV9	.	TRBJ2-3	.	CASSPQAGPTDTQYF	TGTGCCAGCAGCCCACAAGCGGGCCCCACAGATACGCAGTATTTT
TRBV6-2/TRBV6-3	.	TRBJ2-1	.	CASSLDSPGEQFF	TGTGCCAGCAGTTTGGATAGTCCGGGTGAGCAGTTCTTC
TRBV9	.	TRBJ1-2	.	CASSVAGVGYGYTF	TGTGCCAGCAGCGTAGCCGGGGTGGGCTATGGCTACACCTTC
TRBV20-1	.	TRBJ1-5	.	CSASAGFDQPQHF	TGCAGTGCTAGTGCAGGGTTTGACCAGCCCCAGCATTTT
TRBV28	.	TRBJ2-5	TRBD2	CASRPLPRREFVETQYF	TGTGCCAGCAGGCCCCTGCCCCGGCGGGAGTTCGTGGAGACCCAGTACTTC
TRBV11-3	few	TRBJ2-1	TRBD2	CASSLDPSGYNEQFF	TGTGCCAGCAGCTTAGATCCTAGCGGCTACAATGAGCAGTTCTTC
TRBV11-1	once	TRBJ2-7	TRBD1	CASSTRTGWPGEQYF	TGTGCCAGCAGCACCCGGACAGGGTGGCCGGGCGAGCAGTACTTC
TRBV24-1	once	TRBJ2-7	TRBD1	CATSDGGQGRIYEQYF	TGTGCCACCAGTGATGGGGGACAGGGGCGCATCTACGAGCAGTACTTC
TRBV5-1	few	TRBJ2-1	TRBD2	CASSLAGGLAGGPNNEQFF	TGCGCCAGCAGCTTGGCCGGAGGTCTAGCGGGGGGACCAAACAATGAGCAGTTCTTC
TRBV20-1	.	TRBJ1-1	.	CSARQNTEAFF	TGCAGTGCTAGACAGAACACTGAAGCTTTCTTT